These 29 T cell receptor beta chains came from one sample sequenced in a study of CD8 T cells in ankylosing spondylitis. In TCRdb, the 5' RACE reads were re-called with MiXCR into one record per CDR3 protein. This table holds some 290,000 distinct CDR3 sequences, around 18% found once. Material for sequencing was blood, either unsorted or a sorted T cell fraction (not recorded which). The receptor set was obtained from a male donor with ankylosing spondylitis or in good health (not recorded which).

The rearrangement links TRBV5-1 to TRBJ2-7; no clear D gene. Germline CDR1 is SGHRS and CDR2 is YFSETQ. The V end was cut by 2 bases, the J end by 2 bases, with 8 bases between. The CDR3 covers 13 residues. Here the CDR3 reads CASSFPQTYEQYV. CDR3 sequence (DNA): TGCGCCAGCAGCTTTCCCCAAACCTACGAGCAGTACGTC.

This sequence joins TRBV20-1 and TRBJ2-2; the match to TRBD1 covers 11 bases. The V and J ends lost 6 bases and 3 bases, in that order; junction bases with no gene match: 6. CDR1 DFQATT and CDR2 SNEGSKA come from the germline V gene (reference sequence). This CDR3 spans 15 amino acids. The CDR3 DNA follows: TGCAGTGCGACCGGGACAGGGGGAGACACCGGGGAGCTGTTTTTT. Encoded protein: CSATGTGGDTGELFF.

V is TRBV29-1 and J is TRBJ2-1, with TRBD2 matching over 11 bases. The CDR3 contains 15 residues. CDR1 is SQVTM, CDR2 ANQGSEA, per germline. V dropped 2 bases and J dropped 5; count of bases not matched to a gene: 5. CDR3 sequence (DNA): TGCAGCGTTGAAATAAGTAGCGGGAGGGACAATGAGCAGTTCTTC. It is translated as CSVEISSGRDNEQFF.

This clonotype turned up a few times. The chain has TRBV20-1 and TRBJ2-3, with 12 bases fitting TRBD2. With V trimmed by 3 bases and J by 4 bases, 11 bases remained unmatched. This CDR3 has 17 amino acids. Germline V CDR1 and CDR2: DFQATT, SNEGSKA (reference sequence). CDR3: CSASPTPSGRAADTQYF. The CDR3 DNA is TGCAGTGCTAGTCCCACACCTAGCGGGAGGGCTGCAGATACGCAGTATTTT.

The J gene is TRBJ2-1, the V gene TRBV7-2; maybe TRBD1 (6 bases). Between the trimmed V and J ends, which lost 0 bases and 4 bases, there was a span of 10 bases. The germline V gene has CDR1 SGHTA and CDR2 FQGNSA. This CDR3 is 15 amino acids long. The CDR3: CASSLAWGRYNEQFF. CDR3 sequence (DNA): TGTGCCAGCAGCTTAGCCTGGGGGCGGTACAATGAGCAGTTCTTC.

V gene TRBV11-2 combines with J gene TRBJ2-3, with D perhaps matching TRBD1 or TRBD2 (5 bases each). Trimming stripped 3 bases from V and 4 bases from J, with 14 bases between. Germline values: CDR1 SGHAT, CDR2 FQNNGV. CDR3 length: 15 residues. The CDR3 sequence: CASSFIALGADTQYF. For the CDR3, the DNA is TGTGCCAGCAGCTTCATAGCTCTGGGGGCAGATACGCAGTATTTT. Supplemented by reference TRBV11-2 and TRBJ2-3, the full variable domain reads EAGVAQSPRYKIIEKRQSVAFWCNPISGHATLYWYQQILGQGPKLLIQFQNNGVVDDSQLPKDRFSAERLKGVDSTLKIQPAKLEDSAVYLCASSFIALGADTQYFGPGTRLTVL.

This clonotype was picked up a small number of times. The chain combines TRBV5-6 with TRBJ2-7; D perhaps matches TRBD1 (6 bases). The CDR3 is 12 residues long. Germline CDR1 and CDR2: SGHDT and YYEEEE. V shed 5 bases and J shed 7 bases, with 13 bases lying between them. This chain's CDR3 is CASSNWGREQYV. In DNA form, the CDR3 reads TGTGCCAGCAGTAACTGGGGGCGAGAGCAGTACGTC.

This clonotype was seen only a few times. The chain links TRBV25-1 to TRBJ1-1; possible D gene TRBD1, 5 bases. Deletions cut 6 bases from V and 0 bases from J, with 14 bases between. The V gene's germline CDR1 is MGHDK and CDR2 SYGVNS. CDR3 length: 15 amino acids. The CDR3 loop is CASRSTGRLNTEAFF. DNA for the CDR3: TGTGCCAGCAGGTCGACGGGACGATTGAACACTGAAGCTTTCTTT. The variable domain in full, with the rest retrieved from reference TRBV25-1 and TRBJ1-1, is EADIYQTPRYLVIGTGKKITLECSQTMGHDKMYWYQQDPGMELHLIHYSYGVNSTEKGDLSSESTVSRIRTEHFPLTLESARPSHTSQYLCASRSTGRLNTEAFFGQGTRLTVV.

This clonotype appeared a few times. This chain joins TRBV29-1 and TRBJ2-5; 7 nucleotides agree with TRBD1. This CDR3 has 14 residues. The germline V gene encodes CDR1 SQVTM and CDR2 ANQGSEA. The V segment lost 4 bases and the J segment 5 bases; nucleotides outside the gene matches: 10. The DNA of the CDR3 is TGCAGCGTTGGAGTGCAGGGGGTGATGGAGACCCAGTACTTC. It translates to CSVGVQGVMETQYF.

The chain employs TRBV20-1 and TRBJ2-2; D uncertain. Germline CDR1 DFQATT, CDR2 SNEGSKA (reference sequence). The CDR3 totals 13 residues. Trimming stripped 1 base from V and 6 bases from J, with 9 bases between. For the CDR3, the DNA is TGCAGTGCTAGAGTGCCAGCCGCCGGGGAGCTGTTTTTT. Protein product: CSARVPAAGELFF.

This clonotype was found a few times. The chain is built from TRBV12-3 or TRBV12-4 and TRBJ1-6; weak D call: TRBD1 (5 bases). This CDR3 has 15 residues. V gave up 2 bases and J gave up 3 bases, with 8 bases separating them. The CDR3, as DNA: TGTGCCAGCAGTTTATTCCAGGGCTATAATTCACCCCTCCACTTT. Its protein is CASSLFQGYNSPLHF.

This clonotype was picked up a small number of times. CDR3 DNA: TGTGCCAGCAGTTTCATGCAGGGGAAGCAGCCCCAGCATTTT. It encodes CASSFMQGKQPQHF. The rearrangement joins TRBV12-3 or TRBV12-4 to TRBJ1-5; tentative D call: TRBD1 (6 bases). The V and J ends lost 3 bases and 7 bases respectively, with 13 bases between them. The CDR3 extends over 14 amino acids.

This clonotype has only a few counts. The V call is TRBV28, the J call TRBJ2-2; D may be TRBD1 (7 bases). With 6 bases removed from V and 8 bases from J, the gap between germline ends came to 16 bases. The CDR3 spans 14 residues. The germline V gene has CDR1 MDHEN and CDR2 SYDVKM. The CDR3 protein is CASRPGGGVGELFF. The CDR3 DNA sequence: TGTGCCAGCAGGCCAGGGGGAGGAGTGGGGGAGCTGTTTTTT.

In its sample, this clonotype was seen a few times. This rearrangement joins TRBV6-1 to TRBJ1-1; D might be TRBD1 (6 bases). Germline V gene lookup returns CDR1 MNHNS and CDR2 SASEGT. The CDR3 spans 14 residues. With 6 bases removed from V and 0 bases from J, the gap between germline ends came to 11 bases. The CDR3 DNA follows: TGTGCCAGCAGAGTGGACAGTTTGAACACTGAAGCTTTCTTT. The encoded protein is CASRVDSLNTEAFF.

The chain couples TRBV20-1 to TRBJ2-1; 10 bases line up with TRBD1. This CDR3 comprises 15 residues. V was clipped by 7 bases and J by 5 bases; unmatched bases: 11. Per germline, CDR1 DFQATT and CDR2 SNEGSKA (reference sequence). CDR3 in DNA: TGCAGTGTTGCGACCCCGGGACAGGGGAACAATGAGCAGTTCTTC. Residues: CSVATPGQGNNEQFF.

A note on this clonotype: Just one base apart from a much larger clone, this may be a read error. The chain has TRBV5-1 and TRBJ2-1, with D hard to call. The CDR3 covers 15 residues. Germline CDR1 and CDR2: SGHRS and YFSETQ. CDR3 amino acids: CGSSSTTSSYNEQFF. The CDR3 nucleotides are TGCGGCAGCAGCTCAACTACAAGCTCCTACAATGAGCAGTTCTTC.

This clonotype has a count of ten or more. The chain joins TRBV29-1 to TRBJ2-1; D not resolved. The CDR3 has 8 amino acids. V was trimmed by 4 bases and J by 10 bases, leaving 2 bases between them. Germline V gene lookup returns CDR1 SQVTM and CDR2 ANQGSEA. The CDR3 sequence is CSVGEQFF. In nucleotides, the CDR3 is TGCAGCGTTGGCGAGCAGTTCTTC.

This chain joins TRBV7-2 and TRBJ2-3; 7 positions agree with TRBD2. Trimming cost V 4 bases and J 6 bases; bases outside gene matches: 10. This CDR3 contains 15 residues. Germline CDR1 and CDR2: SGHTA and FQGNSA. In DNA form, the CDR3 reads TGTGCCAGCAGCTCACGAGCGGGGCCAGGGGATACGCAGTATTTT. As protein: CASSSRAGPGDTQYF.

The rearrangement uses TRBV7-2 and TRBJ2-5, with D maybe TRBD2 (6 bases). The CDR3 runs to 12 residues. Trimming cost V 6 bases and J 6 bases, with 11 bases left between them. Germline V lookup: CDR1 SGHTA, CDR2 FQGNSA. The CDR3 loop is CASSPGAQTQYF. CDR3 DNA sequence: TGTGCCAGCAGTCCGGGAGCCCAGACCCAGTACTTC.

This clonotype turned up a few times. The J gene is TRBJ2-7, the V gene TRBV5-1; TRBD2 might be the D (6 bases). Trimming pared 4 bases from V and 3 bases from J, leaving 17 bases between. The CDR3 is made up of 15 amino acids. From germline, CDR1 is SGHRS and CDR2 YFSETQ. CDR3 residues: CASSPPGPGVYEQYV. The CDR3 coding sequence is TGCGCCAGCAGCCCACCGGGCCCGGGGGTCTACGAGCAGTACGTC.

The rearrangement joins TRBV7-9 to TRBJ1-6, with D possibly matching TRBD1 (5 bases). The V and J ends lost 5 bases and 16 bases respectively, with 12 bases between them. Germline CDR1 is SEHNR and CDR2 is FQNEAQ (reference sequence). This CDR3 has 11 residues. The CDR3 reads CASSGGELLHF. In nucleotides, the CDR3 is TGTGCCAGCAGCGGGGGAGAGTTACTCCACTTT.

The chain has TRBV20-1 and TRBJ2-1; D is uncertain. CDR1 is DFQATT and CDR2 is SNEGSKA in the germline V gene (reference sequence). This CDR3 has 15 amino acids. Trimming shortened V by 0 bases and J by 6 bases, and 15 bases separated the two germline ends. The chain's CDR3 is CSARDALIITNEQFF. Written as DNA, the CDR3 is TGCAGTGCTAGAGATGCCCTTATTATTACCAATGAGCAGTTCTTC.

The V and J genes are TRBV7-9 and TRBJ2-3, with 7 bases matching TRBD2. The junction had 9 bases not matched to a gene; V was cut back by 0 bases and J by 3 bases. The CDR3 spans 17 residues. Germline values: CDR1 SEHNR, CDR2 FQNEAQ (reference sequence). DNA for the CDR3: TGTGCCAGCAGCTTAGCTCCCCAAGCGGGGACGACAGATACGCAGTATTTT. Protein sequence: CASSLAPQAGTTDTQYF.

This clonotype was seen more than once but under ten times. V usage is TRBV5-1 and J usage is TRBJ2-1, with D perhaps matching TRBD2 (6 bases). CDR1 is SGHRS and CDR2 is YFSETQ in the germline V gene. This CDR3 comprises 18 residues. With 0 bases removed from V and 5 bases from J, the gap between germline ends came to 21 bases. The DNA for the CDR3 is TGCGCCAGCAGCTTGGCATTCCCTACTTGGAGGGCCGACAATGAGCAGTTCTTC. Its translation is CASSLAFPTWRADNEQFF. Full variable domain (rest looked up from reference TRBV5-1 and TRBJ2-1): KAGVTQTPRYLIKTRGQQVTLSCSPISGHRSVSWYQQTPGQGLQFLFEYFSETQRNKGNFPGRFSGRQFSNSRSEMNVSTLELGDSALYLCASSLAFPTWRADNEQFFGPGTRLTVL.

The gene calls are TRBV5-4 and TRBJ2-3, with D possibly being TRBD2 (5 bases). Trimming left V 3 bases short and J 1 base short, with 12 bases between. CDR1 SGHNT and CDR2 YYREEE come from the germline V gene (reference sequence). This CDR3 region has 15 residues. In DNA form, the CDR3 reads TGTGCCAGCAGCTCGGAGCGGAAACGCACAGATACGCAGTATTTT. The encoded protein is CASSSERKRTDTQYF. Full variable domain (remainder filled in from reference TRBV5-4 and TRBJ2-3): ETGVTQSPTHLIKTRGQQVTLRCSSQSGHNTVSWYQQALGQGPQFIFQYYREEENGRGNFPPRFSGLQFPNYSSELNVNALELDDSALYLCASSSERKRTDTQYFGPGTRLTVL.

The V gene is TRBV9, the J gene TRBJ2-2; weak D call: TRBD2 (5 bases). The CDR3 has 14 amino acids. The V and J ends lost 3 bases and 3 bases respectively, with 9 bases between them. Germline V gene sequence: CDR1 SGDLS, CDR2 YYNGEE. CDR3 DNA sequence: TGTGCCAGCAGCGGAGGACTGGACACCGGGGAGCTGTTTTTT. Translated, it gives CASSGGLDTGELFF.

The gene calls are TRBV7-2 and TRBJ1-1; D gene unclear. The germline V and J ends were trimmed by 2 bases and 1 base, with 8 bases remaining between them. The CDR3 covers 14 residues. Germline CDR1 reads SGHTA; CDR2 reads FQGNSA. CDR3: CASSLILQNTEAFF. CDR3 in DNA: TGTGCCAGCAGCTTAATTCTCCAGAACACTGAAGCTTTCTTT.

In this sample, this clonotype turned up a few times. The V call is TRBV10-1, the J call TRBJ2-7, with D uncertain. In germline, CDR1 is WNHNN, CDR2 SYGVQD (reference sequence). V was pared by 7 bases and J by 1 base, with 11 bases between. There are 13 residues in the CDR3. CDR3 region: CASKAHTSYEQYV. The CDR3, as DNA: TGCGCCAGCAAGGCTCACACTTCCTACGAGCAGTACGTC.

This clonotype was seen only a few times. The CDR3, as DNA: TGTGCCAGCAGGGCAGGAACCGGGACGGGCGGCACCGGGGAGCTGTTTTTT. This translates into CASRAGTGTGGTGELFF. The chain couples TRBV6-1 to TRBJ2-2; D possibly matches TRBD1 or TRBD2 (5 bases each). The CDR3 length is 17 residues. Deletions cut 6 bases from V and 4 bases from J, with 21 bases between. CDR1 and CDR2 (germline): MNHNS, SASEGT.